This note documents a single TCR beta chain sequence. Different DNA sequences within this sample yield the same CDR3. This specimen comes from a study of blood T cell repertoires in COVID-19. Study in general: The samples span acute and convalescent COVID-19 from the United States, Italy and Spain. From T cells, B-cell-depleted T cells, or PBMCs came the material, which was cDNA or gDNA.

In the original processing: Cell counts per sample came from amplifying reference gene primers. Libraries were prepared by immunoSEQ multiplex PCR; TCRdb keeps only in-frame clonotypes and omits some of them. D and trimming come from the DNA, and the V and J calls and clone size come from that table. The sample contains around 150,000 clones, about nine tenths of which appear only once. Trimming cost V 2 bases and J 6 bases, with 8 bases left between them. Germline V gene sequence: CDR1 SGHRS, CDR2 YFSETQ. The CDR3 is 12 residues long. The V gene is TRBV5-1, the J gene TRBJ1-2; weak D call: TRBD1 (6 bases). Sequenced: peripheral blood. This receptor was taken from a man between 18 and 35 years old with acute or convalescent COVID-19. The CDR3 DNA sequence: TGCGCCAGCAGCTTCTCAGGGGATGGCTACACCTTC. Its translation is CASSFSGDGYTF.